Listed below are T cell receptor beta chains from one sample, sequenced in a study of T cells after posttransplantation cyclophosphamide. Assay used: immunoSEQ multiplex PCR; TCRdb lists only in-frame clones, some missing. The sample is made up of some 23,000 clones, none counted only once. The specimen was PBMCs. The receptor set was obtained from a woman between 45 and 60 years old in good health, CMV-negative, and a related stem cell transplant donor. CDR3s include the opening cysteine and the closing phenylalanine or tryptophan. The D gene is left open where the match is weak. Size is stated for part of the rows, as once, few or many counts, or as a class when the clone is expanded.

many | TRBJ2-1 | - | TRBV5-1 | CASSLEGRRNEQFF | TGCGCCAGCAGCCTGGAAGGGAGACGCAATGAGCAGTTCTTC
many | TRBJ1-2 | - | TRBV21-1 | CASSDGQGHYGYTF | TGTGCCAGCAGCGATGGACAGGGACACTATGGCTACACCTTC
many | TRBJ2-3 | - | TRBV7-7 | CASSLTGGGDTQYF | TGTGCCAGCAGCTTAACCGGGGGTGGGGATACGCAGTATTTT
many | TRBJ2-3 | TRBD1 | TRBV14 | CASSQKTGRTDTQYF | TGTGCCAGCAGCCAAAAGACAGGGCGGACAGATACGCAGTATTTT
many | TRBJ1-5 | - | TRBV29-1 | CSGGGGRNQPQHF | TGCAGCGGCGGGGGAGGGCGTAATCAGCCCCAGCATTTT
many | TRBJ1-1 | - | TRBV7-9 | CASSPFRNTEAFF | TGTGCCAGCAGTCCCTTTCGGAACACTGAAGCTTTCTTT
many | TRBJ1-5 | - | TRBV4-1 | CASSQEAGDGNQPQHF | TGCGCCAGCAGCCAAGAAGCGGGGGATGGCAATCAGCCCCAGCATTTT
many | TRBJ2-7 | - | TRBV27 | CASALAANSYEQYF | TGTGCCAGCGCTTTAGCGGCAAACTCCTACGAGCAGTACTTC
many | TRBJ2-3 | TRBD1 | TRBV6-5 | CASSSPRTGLTDTQYF | TGTGCCAGCAGTTCCCCCCGGACAGGGTTGACAGATACGCAGTATTTT
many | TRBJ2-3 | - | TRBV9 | CASSVVDRDLNTQYF | TGTGCCAGCAGCGTCGTGGACAGAGATTTAAATACGCAGTATTTT
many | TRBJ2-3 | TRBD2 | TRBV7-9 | CASSPALAGDHTDTQYF | TGTGCCAGCAGCCCAGCGCTAGCGGGGGACCACACAGATACGCAGTATTTT
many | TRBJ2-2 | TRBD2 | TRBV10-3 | CAISERPSGRTGELFF | TGTGCCATCAGTGAGCGACCTAGCGGGAGGACCGGGGAGCTGTTTTTT
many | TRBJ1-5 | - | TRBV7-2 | CASSLGTDQPQHF | TGTGCCAGCAGCTTAGGGACTGATCAGCCCCAGCATTTT
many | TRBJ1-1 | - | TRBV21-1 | CASSKLGRFRVSDTEAFF | TGTGCCAGCAGCAAATTAGGTCGGTTTCGGGTGTCGGACACTGAAGCTTTCTTT
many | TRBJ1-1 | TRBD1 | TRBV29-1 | CSAAWTGENTEAFF | TGCAGCGCCGCGTGGACAGGGGAGAACACTGAAGCTTTCTTT
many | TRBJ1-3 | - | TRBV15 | CATSRAQRASGNTIYF | TGTGCCACCAGCAGAGCACAGCGGGCGTCTGGAAACACCATATATTTT
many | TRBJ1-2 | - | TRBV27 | CASRTEGTDGYTF | TGTGCCAGCAGGACGGAGGGAACCGATGGCTACACCTTC
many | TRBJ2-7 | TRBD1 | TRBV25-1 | CASSKPTGTSYEQYF | TGTGCCAGCAGTAAACCGACAGGGACATCCTACGAGCAGTACTTC
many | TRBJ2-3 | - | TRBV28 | CASSWAAGFTDTQYF | TGTGCCAGCAGCTGGGCTGCGGGATTCACAGATACGCAGTATTTT
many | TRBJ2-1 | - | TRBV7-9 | CASSFDSYNEQFF | TGTGCCAGCAGCTTCGACAGCTACAATGAGCAGTTCTTC
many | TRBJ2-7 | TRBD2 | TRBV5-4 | CASSLGGGSSYEQYF | TGTGCCAGCAGCTTGGGGGGGGGTAGTTCCTACGAGCAGTACTTC
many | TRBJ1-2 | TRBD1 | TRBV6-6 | CASRQTQGANYGYTF | TGTGCCAGCAGACAAACTCAGGGGGCGAACTATGGCTACACCTTC
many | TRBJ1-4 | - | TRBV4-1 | CASSQPDSATNEKLFF | TGCGCCAGCAGCCAACCAGACAGTGCAACTAATGAAAAACTGTTTTTT
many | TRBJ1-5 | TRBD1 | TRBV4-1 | CASSQARSVGQGHQPQHF | TGCGCCAGCAGCCAAGCCAGGTCGGTGGGACAGGGGCATCAGCCCCAGCATTTT
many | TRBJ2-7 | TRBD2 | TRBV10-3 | CAIAGLAKEQYF | TGTGCCATCGCCGGACTAGCAAAAGAGCAGTACTTC
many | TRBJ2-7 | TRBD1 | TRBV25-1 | CASRKGGAPYEQYF | TGTGCCAGCAGGAAAGGGGGCGCCCCCTACGAGCAGTACTTC
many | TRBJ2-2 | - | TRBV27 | CASSNSLISRTGELFF | TGTGCCAGCAGTAACTCACTAATAAGTAGAACTGGGGAGCTGTTTTTT
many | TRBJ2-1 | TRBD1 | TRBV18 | CASSVGQGATEQFF | TGTGCCAGCTCGGTGGGACAGGGGGCGACTGAGCAGTTCTTC
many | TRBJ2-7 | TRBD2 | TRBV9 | CASSVGLAGGGGEQYF | TGTGCCAGCAGCGTAGGCCTAGCGGGGGGCGGGGGCGAGCAGTACTTC
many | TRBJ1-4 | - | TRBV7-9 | CASSLEGAGNEKLFF | TGTGCCAGCAGCTTAGAAGGGGCGGGGAATGAAAAACTGTTTTTT
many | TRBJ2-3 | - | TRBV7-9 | CASSYKLANSAGDTQYF | TGTGCCAGCAGCTACAAACTAGCCAACTCTGCTGGAGATACGCAGTATTTT
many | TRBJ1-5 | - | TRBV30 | CAWTYRDQPQHF | TGTGCCTGGACTTACAGGGATCAGCCCCAGCATTTT
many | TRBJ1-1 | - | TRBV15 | CATSRVYSMNTEAFF | TGTGCCACCAGCAGAGTCTACAGTATGAACACTGAAGCTTTCTTT
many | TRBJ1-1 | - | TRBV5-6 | CASSRIPGNLGTEAFF | TGTGCCAGCAGCCGCATCCCAGGGAATCTGGGCACTGAAGCTTTCTTT
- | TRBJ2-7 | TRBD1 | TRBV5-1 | CASSLAGGDRRLYEQYF | TGCGCCAGCAGCTTGGCCGGTGGGGACAGGAGACTATACGAGCAGTACTTC
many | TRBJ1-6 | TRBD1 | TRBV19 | CASSIGGTGGNSPLHF | TGTGCCAGTAGTATAGGGGGGACAGGGGGTAATTCACCCCTCCACTTT
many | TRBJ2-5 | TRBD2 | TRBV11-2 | CASSPLGGGRETQYF | TGTGCCAGCAGCCCCCTCGGGGGGGGCAGGGAGACCCAGTACTTC
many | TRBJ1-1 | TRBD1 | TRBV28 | CASSLKDRGRWWTEAFF | TGTGCCAGCAGTTTAAAGGACAGGGGGCGATGGTGGACTGAAGCTTTCTTT
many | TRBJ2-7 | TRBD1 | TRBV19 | CASSIDLWDRGTRNEQYF | TGTGCCAGTAGTATAGATCTATGGGACAGGGGGACTCGCAACGAGCAGTACTTC
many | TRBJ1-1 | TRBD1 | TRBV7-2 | CASSLGTGEGTEAFF | TGTGCCAGCAGCTTGGGGACAGGGGAGGGTACTGAAGCTTTCTTT
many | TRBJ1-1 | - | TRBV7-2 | CASSLEAYEAFF | TGTGCCAGCAGCTTGGAGGCCTACGAAGCTTTCTTT
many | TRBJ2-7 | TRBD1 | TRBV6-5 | CASSSGQTYEQYF | TGTGCCAGCAGTTCGGGACAGACCTACGAGCAGTACTTC
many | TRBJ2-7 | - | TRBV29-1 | CSAGPEAGSEQYF | TGCAGCGCAGGACCTGAGGCGGGAAGCGAGCAGTACTTC
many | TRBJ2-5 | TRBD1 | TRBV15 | CATSRPGGGETQYF | TGTGCCACCAGCAGGCCAGGGGGCGGAGAGACCCAGTACTTC
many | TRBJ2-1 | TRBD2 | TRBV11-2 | CASSLERLAVISENNEQFF | TGTGCCAGCAGCTTAGAAAGACTAGCGGTGATCTCAGAAAACAATGAGCAGTTCTTC
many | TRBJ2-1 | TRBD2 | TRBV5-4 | CASSGGLAGSSYNEQFF | TGTGCCAGCAGCGGCGGACTAGCGGGTAGCTCCTACAATGAGCAGTTCTTC
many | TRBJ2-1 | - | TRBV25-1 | CASSDYTGRRGSYNEQFF | TGTGCCAGCAGTGACTACACTGGGAGGCGGGGCTCCTACAATGAGCAGTTCTTC
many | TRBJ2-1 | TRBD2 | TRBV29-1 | CSVGERESEQFF | TGCAGCGTTGGTGAGCGGGAGAGTGAGCAGTTCTTC
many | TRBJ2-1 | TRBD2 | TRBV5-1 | CASSSLSTSGRSEQFF | TGCGCCAGCAGCTCCCTATCGACTAGCGGGAGGAGTGAGCAGTTCTTC